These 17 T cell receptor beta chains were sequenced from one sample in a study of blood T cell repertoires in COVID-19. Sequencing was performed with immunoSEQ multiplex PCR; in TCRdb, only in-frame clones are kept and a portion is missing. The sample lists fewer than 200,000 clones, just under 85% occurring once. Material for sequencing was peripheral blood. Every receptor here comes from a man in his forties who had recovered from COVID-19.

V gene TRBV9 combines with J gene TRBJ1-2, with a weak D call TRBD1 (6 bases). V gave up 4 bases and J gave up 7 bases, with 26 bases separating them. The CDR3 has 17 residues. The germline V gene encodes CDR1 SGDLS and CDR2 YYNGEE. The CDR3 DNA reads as TGTGCCAGCAGCCCCAAAACCGGCGACAGCCAGGGGCCTGGCTACACCTTC. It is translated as CASSPKTGDSQGPGYTF.

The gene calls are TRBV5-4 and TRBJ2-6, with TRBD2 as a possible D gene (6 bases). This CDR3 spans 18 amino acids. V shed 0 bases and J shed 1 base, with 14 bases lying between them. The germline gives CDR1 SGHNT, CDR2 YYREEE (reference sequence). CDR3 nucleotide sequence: TGTGCCAGCAGCTTGGGGCCCCCTCGGGGGTCTGGGGCCAACGTCCTGACTTTC. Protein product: CASSLGPPRGSGANVLTF.

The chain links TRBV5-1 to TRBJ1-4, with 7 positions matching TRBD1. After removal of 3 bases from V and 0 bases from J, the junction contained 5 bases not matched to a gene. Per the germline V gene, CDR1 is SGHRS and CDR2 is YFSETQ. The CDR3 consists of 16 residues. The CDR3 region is CASSSTGPPTNEKLFF. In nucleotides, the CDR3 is TGCGCCAGCAGCTCGACAGGGCCCCCAACTAATGAAAAACTGTTTTTT. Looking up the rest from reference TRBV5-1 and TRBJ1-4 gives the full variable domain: KAGVTQTPRYLIKTRGQQVTLSCSPISGHRSVSWYQQTPGQGLQFLFEYFSETQRNKGNFPGRFSGRQFSNSRSEMNVSTLELGDSALYLCASSSTGPPTNEKLFFGSGTQLSVL.

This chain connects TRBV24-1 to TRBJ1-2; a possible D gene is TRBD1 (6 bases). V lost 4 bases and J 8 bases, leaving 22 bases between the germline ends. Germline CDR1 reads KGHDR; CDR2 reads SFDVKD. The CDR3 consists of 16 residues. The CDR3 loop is CATSDTATGEVRGYTF. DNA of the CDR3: TGTGCCACCAGTGACACCGCGACAGGAGAAGTACGGGGCTACACCTTC.

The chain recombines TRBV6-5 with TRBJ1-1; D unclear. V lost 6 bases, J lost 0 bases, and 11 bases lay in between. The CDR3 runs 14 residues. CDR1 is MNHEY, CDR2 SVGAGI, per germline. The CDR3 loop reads CASSRVVMNTEAFF. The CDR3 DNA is TGTGCCAGCAGCCGAGTTGTTATGAACACTGAAGCTTTCTTT.

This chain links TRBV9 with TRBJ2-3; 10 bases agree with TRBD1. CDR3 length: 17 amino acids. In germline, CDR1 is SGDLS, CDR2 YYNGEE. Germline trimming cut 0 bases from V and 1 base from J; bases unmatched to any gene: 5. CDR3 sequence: CASSVVGGTGGTDTQYF. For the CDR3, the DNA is TGTGCCAGCAGCGTAGTCGGGGGGACAGGGGGCACAGATACGCAGTATTTT. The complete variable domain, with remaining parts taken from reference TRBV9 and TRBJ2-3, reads DSGVTQTPKHLITATGQRVTLRCSPRSGDLSVYWYQQSLDQGLQFLIQYYNGEERAKGNILERFSAQQFPDLHSELNLSSLELGDSALYFCASSVVGGTGGTDTQYFGPGTRLTVL.

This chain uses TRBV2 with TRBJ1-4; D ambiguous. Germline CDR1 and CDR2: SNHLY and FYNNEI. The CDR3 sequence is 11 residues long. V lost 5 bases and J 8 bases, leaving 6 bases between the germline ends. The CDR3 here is CASSPYEKLFF. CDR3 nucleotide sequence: TGTGCCAGCAGTCCCTACGAAAAACTGTTTTTT.

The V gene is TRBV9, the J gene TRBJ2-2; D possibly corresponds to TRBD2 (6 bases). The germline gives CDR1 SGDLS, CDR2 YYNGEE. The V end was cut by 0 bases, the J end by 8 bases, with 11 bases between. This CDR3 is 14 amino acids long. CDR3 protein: CASSVVGGAGELFF. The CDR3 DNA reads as TGTGCCAGCAGCGTAGTGGGAGGAGCAGGGGAGCTGTTTTTT.

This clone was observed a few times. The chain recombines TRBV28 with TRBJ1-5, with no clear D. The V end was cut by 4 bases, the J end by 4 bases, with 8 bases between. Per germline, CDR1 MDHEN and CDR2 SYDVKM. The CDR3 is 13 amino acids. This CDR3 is CASSWSGNQPQHF. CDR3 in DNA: TGTGCCAGCAGTTGGTCGGGGAATCAGCCCCAGCATTTT. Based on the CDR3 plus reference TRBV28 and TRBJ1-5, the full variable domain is DVKVTQSSRYLVKRTGEKVFLECVQDMDHENMFWYRQDPGLGLRLIYFSYDVKMKEKGDIPEGYSVSREKKERFSLILESASTNQTSMYLCASSWSGNQPQHFGDGTRLSIL.

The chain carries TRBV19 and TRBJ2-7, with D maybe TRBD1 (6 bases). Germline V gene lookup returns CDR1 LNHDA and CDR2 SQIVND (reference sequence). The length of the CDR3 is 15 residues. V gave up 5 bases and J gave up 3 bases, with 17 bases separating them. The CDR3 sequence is CASSVSQGRGYEQYF. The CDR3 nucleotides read TGTGCCAGTAGTGTCTCACAGGGACGGGGCTACGAGCAGTACTTC.

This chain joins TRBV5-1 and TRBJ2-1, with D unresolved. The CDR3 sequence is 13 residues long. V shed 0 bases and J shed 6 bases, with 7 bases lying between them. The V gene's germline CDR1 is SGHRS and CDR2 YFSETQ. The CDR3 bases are TGCGCCAGCAGCTTGGGGCTTTCCAATGAGCAGTTCTTC. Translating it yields CASSLGLSNEQFF. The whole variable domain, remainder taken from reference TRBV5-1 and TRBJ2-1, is KAGVTQTPRYLIKTRGQQVTLSCSPISGHRSVSWYQQTPGQGLQFLFEYFSETQRNKGNFPGRFSGRQFSNSRSEMNVSTLELGDSALYLCASSLGLSNEQFFGPGTRLTVL.

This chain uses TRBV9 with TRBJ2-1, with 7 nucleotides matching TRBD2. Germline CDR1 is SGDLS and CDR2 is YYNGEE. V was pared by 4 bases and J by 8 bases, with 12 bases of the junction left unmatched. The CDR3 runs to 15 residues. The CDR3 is CASSPSDGGIYEQFF. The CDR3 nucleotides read TGTGCCAGCAGCCCCTCGGACGGGGGGATTTATGAGCAGTTCTTC.

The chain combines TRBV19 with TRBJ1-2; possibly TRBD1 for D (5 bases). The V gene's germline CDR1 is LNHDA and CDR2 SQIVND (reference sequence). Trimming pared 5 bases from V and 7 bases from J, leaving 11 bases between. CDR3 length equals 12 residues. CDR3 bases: TGTGCCAGTAGTTTCGACAGAACTGGCTACACCTTC. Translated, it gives CASSFDRTGYTF.

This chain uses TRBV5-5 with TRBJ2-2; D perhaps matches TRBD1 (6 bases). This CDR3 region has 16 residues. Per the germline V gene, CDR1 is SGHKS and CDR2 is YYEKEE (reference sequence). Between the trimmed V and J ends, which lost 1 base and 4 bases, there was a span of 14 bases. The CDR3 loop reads CASSLSAGAITGELFF. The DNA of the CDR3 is TGTGCCAGCAGCTTGAGCGCAGGGGCTATCACCGGGGAGCTGTTTTTT.

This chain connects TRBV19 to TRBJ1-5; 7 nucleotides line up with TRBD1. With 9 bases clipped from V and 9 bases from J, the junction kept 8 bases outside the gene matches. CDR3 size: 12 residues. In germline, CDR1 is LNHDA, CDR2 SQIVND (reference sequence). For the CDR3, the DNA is TGTGCCAGCCGACAGGGTCAGCGGCCCCAGCATTTT. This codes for CASRQGQRPQHF.

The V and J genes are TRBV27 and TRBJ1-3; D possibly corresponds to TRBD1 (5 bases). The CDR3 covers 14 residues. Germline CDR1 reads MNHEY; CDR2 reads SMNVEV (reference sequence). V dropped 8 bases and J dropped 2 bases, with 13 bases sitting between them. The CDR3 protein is CASARGVTGNTIYF. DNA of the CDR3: TGTGCCAGCGCCCGGGGGGTTACTGGAAACACCATATATTTT.

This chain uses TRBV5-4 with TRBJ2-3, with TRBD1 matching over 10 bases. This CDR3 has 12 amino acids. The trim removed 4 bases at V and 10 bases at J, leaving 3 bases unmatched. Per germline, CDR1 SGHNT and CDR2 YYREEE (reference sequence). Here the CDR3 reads CASSPGTGAQYF. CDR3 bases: TGTGCCAGCAGCCCCGGGACAGGGGCGCAGTATTTT.